A selection of T cell receptor beta chains follows, all from one sample in a study of graft-versus-host responses after intestinal transplantation. This table comes from immunoSEQ multiplex PCR, and its TCRdb copy is limited to in-frame clones, with some not included. Of about 25,000 clones in the sample, around 94% were seen once. This sample comprised PBMCs, obtained 156 days after intestinal transplant. These receptors came from a human patient who received an intestinal transplant, so some T cells may come from the graft donor. Both conserved end residues are part of each CDR3. Each record gives: CDR3 length, clone size, V gene, CDR3 protein. Where a row states a size, it is once, few, many or the class of an expanded clone; other rows omit it.

>18|few|TRBV4-1
CASSRNLLAGAHTGELFF
>14|few|TRBV5-1
CASRTGTGGYEQYF
>12|NA|TRBV19
CASSTRGGEQYF
>15|NA|TRBV27
CASSSRGEANYGYTF
>14|NA|TRBV6-4
CASIRDRVVGEQFF
>13|once|TRBV10-3
CAISGATEETQYF
>14|NA|TRBV4-1
CASSPRTSNTEAFF
>14|NA|TRBV7-2
CASSLSGGAYEQYF
>13|NA|TRBV5-4
CASSRDTDQPQHF
>14|NA|TRBV2
CASSPGQGKETQYF
>16|NA|TRBV5-1
CASSLSYPGTNTEAFF
>14|NA|TRBV6-1
CASSGGQGGEKLFF
>12|NA|TRBV4-2
CASSQGLDTQYF
>19|NA|TRBV7-6
CASSPTRFQTSGSTDTQYF
>11|NA|TRBV2
CASSDGHSYTF
>15|NA|TRBV4-3
CASSQDRYSHNEQFF
>15|NA|TRBV19
CASSIGLAELYEQYF